This entry concerns a single TCR beta chain. The CDR3 has 14 amino acids. The V and J ends lost 6 bases and 4 bases, in that order; junction bases with no gene match: 8. Germline values: CDR1 SGHRS, CDR2 YFSETQ. This sample is drawn from a study of blood T cell repertoires in COVID-19. At the level of the study: The United States, Italy and Spain supplied acute and convalescent COVID-19 samples.

Assay: immunoSEQ multiplex PCR; the TCRdb copy retains only in-frame clones and omits some. The sample has 150,000 to 200,000 clones, more than 70% seen once. The specimen sequenced was peripheral blood. The receptor's source is a man aged 35 to 55 with active or convalescent COVID-19. The chain uses TRBV5-1 and TRBJ1-1, with 8 bases aligning to TRBD1. CDR3 loop: CASTRSGGSTEAFF. CDR3 nucleotides: TGCGCCAGCACTCGTTCAGGGGGCTCCACTGAAGCTTTCTTT.